The rows below give T cell receptor beta chains drawn from one sample of a study of metastatic and nonmetastatic thyroid tumors. Via MiXCR, TCRdb re-called the PCR reads. The table lists tens of thousands of clones, around 20% of them singletons, with about 4.5% in the top ten. The source material was adjacent normal tissue. These receptors were collected from a female donor with papillary thyroid cancer or a benign thyroid nodule (not recorded which). Some clones in this sample may be carry-over from other donors' samples. Both conserved end residues are part of each CDR3. The D gene is left open where the match is weak. The size field is filled for only some rows; it gives once, few, many or a size class.

TRBJ1-2 TRBV5-1 many TRBD1 TGCGCCAGCAGCAATCTCCCGGGACAGGGACCGATCCCCTATGGCTACACCTTC CASSNLPGQGPIPYGYTF
TRBJ1-4 TRBV28 medium-sized TRBD1 TGTGCCAGCAGTTTAGGGGGACAGGTAGATGAAAAACTGTTTTTT CASSLGGQVDEKLFF
TRBJ2-5 TRBV5-5 few - TGTGCCAGCAGCTTTCACCCACAGGGGAGGGAAGAGACCCAGTACTTC CASSFHPQGREETQYF
TRBJ2-5 TRBV5-1 few TRBD1 TGCGCCAGCAGCCCCGACAGGGTGAGCGAGACCCAGTACTTC CASSPDRVSETQYF
TRBJ1-2 TRBV11-1 many - TGTGCCAGCAGCCCGCAGCTGCAGATCTCAGGGAACTATGGCTACACCTTC CASSPQLQISGNYGYTF
TRBJ2-2 TRBV5-1 - - TGCGCCAGCAGACTGGGGCCAGCAGGGGTAGACGGGGAGCTGTTTTTT CASRLGPAGVDGELFF
TRBJ2-1 TRBV19 - - TGTGCCAGTAGTCCCGCCGGGGTAGGATCGGGATGCAATGAGCAGTTCTTC CASSPAGVGSGCNEQFF
TRBJ2-5 TRBV27 few - TGTGCCAGCAGTTTATTTACCGGGAGTGAGGCCCAGTACTTC CASSLFTGSEAQYF
TRBJ2-1 TRBV29-1 - TRBD2 TGCAGCGTTGAGGCCGGGACTAGCTGGAGTCTGGCGTGGAATGAGCAGTTCTTC CSVEAGTSWSLAWNEQFF
TRBJ2-1 TRBV6-1 - TRBD2 TGTGCCAGCAGCCCCCTTGGCGGGAGTGGTGAGCAGTTCTTC CASSPLGGSGEQFF
TRBJ2-5 TRBV11-2 - - TGTGCCAGCAGCCGTACAGGGCCTCAAGAGACCCAGTACTTC CASSRTGPQETQYF
TRBJ1-5 TRBV28 few TRBD1 TGTGGCAGAAGAAGGGACAGACTGGGTCAGCCCCAGCATTTT CGRRRDRLGQPQHF
TRBJ1-2 TRBV5-1 - TRBD1 TGCGCCAGCAGCTGGGACAGCGGAGGCTACATATTC CASSWDSGGYIF
TRBJ2-7 TRBV20-1 many TRBD2 TGCAGTGCTAGCTTCGGGGATAGCGGGAGTTTCAACGAGCAGTACTTC CSASFGDSGSFNEQYF
TRBJ2-3 TRBV12-3/TRBV12-4 few TRBD2 TGTGCCAGCAGTCTAGCGGGGGAAAGAGATACGCAGTATTTT CASSLAGERDTQYF
TRBJ1-5 TRBV10-3 many TRBD1 TGTGCCATCAGTGAGGGACAACAGGGGACTCAGCCCCAGCATTTT CAISEGQQGTQPQHF
TRBJ2-3 TRBV11-1 - - TGTGCCAGCAGCTCGACTAGACGGGGTACAAATACGCAGTATTTT CASSSTRRGTNTQYF
TRBJ1-1 TRBV7-9 many - TGTGCCAGCAGACCGATTCTCGAGAACACTGAAGCTTTCTTT CASRPILENTEAFF
TRBJ2-3 TRBV24-1 many - TGTGCCACCAGTGACCTACTACAGGAGGATACGCAGTATTTT CATSDLLQEDTQYF
TRBJ2-1 TRBV13 many - TGTGCCAGCAGCTTAGGCCAGGGTTACTCCTACAATGAGCAGTTCTTC CASSLGQGYSYNEQFF
TRBJ2-5 TRBV5-1 many - TGCGCCAGCAGCTTGGGGGGATCCCAAGAGACCCAGTACTTC CASSLGGSQETQYF
TRBJ2-2 TRBV27 medium-sized - TGTGCCAGCAGTTTCCTTGGGATGCAGGGTAGTTGGATCGGGGAGCTGTTTTTT CASSFLGMQGSWIGELFF
TRBJ1-5 TRBV19 many TRBD1 TGTGCCAGTACCCTCGGGACAGGGGGCCTGTTGCGGAATCAGCCCCAGCATTTT CASTLGTGGLLRNQPQHF
TRBJ2-5 TRBV10-2 many TRBD2 TGCGCCAGCAGTCTAGCGGGAGGTTGGGAGACCCAGTACTTC CASSLAGGWETQYF
TRBJ2-5 TRBV6-1 many TRBD2 TGTGCCAGCAGAGCGGGAGATGAGACCCAGTACTTC CASRAGDETQYF
TRBJ2-1 TRBV6-1 - - TGTGCCAGCAGGGAGCGGCCTAGCTCCTACAATGAGCAGTTCTTC CASRERPSSYNEQFF
TRBJ2-7 TRBV11-1 - TRBD2 TGTGCCAGCAGCTTATCGGCGTCTAGCGGGAGGGCCTATGAGCAGTACTTC CASSLSASSGRAYEQYF
TRBJ1-3 TRBV28 few - TGTGCCAGCAGTACTGACAGGAAGGCTAACACCATATATTTT CASSTDRKANTIYF
TRBJ2-7 TRBV6-6 medium-sized - TGTGCCAGCAGTTACTCCCGGGCCGACCCCCGCTACGAGCAGTACTTC CASSYSRADPRYEQYF
TRBJ2-3 TRBV29-1 many - TGCAGCGCGCACTTGCCAGGGTTCACAGATACGCAGTATTTT CSAHLPGFTDTQYF
TRBJ1-5 TRBV7-8 many - TGTGCCAGCAGCTTATATCGGCGGGATCAGCCCCAGCATTTT CASSLYRRDQPQHF
TRBJ1-5 TRBV12-3/TRBV12-4 medium-sized TRBD1 TGTGCCAGCAGGCCCACAGGGGACGGTGGTCAGCCCCAGCATTTT CASRPTGDGGQPQHF
TRBJ1-3 TRBV3-1 many - TGTGCCAGCAGCCAAGCCGCAACGGCCGGAAACACCATATATTTT CASSQAATAGNTIYF
TRBJ1-1 TRBV12-3/TRBV12-4 many - TGTGCCAGCAGTTTAGATGATCAGGGTTTGACTTTCTTT CASSLDDQGLTFF
TRBJ1-1 TRBV9 many TRBD1 TGTGCCAGCAGCGTAGTGGACAGGGGACGGGGCACTGAAGCTTTCTTT CASSVVDRGRGTEAFF
TRBJ2-2 TRBV29-1 many - TGCAGCGTTGTGCCGGGCACCGGGGAGCTGTTTTTT CSVVPGTGELFF
TRBJ2-3 TRBV29-1 few - TGCCACCCGCGGCAAGATACGCAGTATTTT CHPRQDTQYF
TRBJ2-3 TRBV24-1 few - TGTGCCGCAAGGAGGGGAGATACGCAGTATTTT CAARRGDTQYF
TRBJ2-7 TRBV7-8 few TRBD1 TGTGCCAGCAGCACATCTCCGGGACAGCTATCCTACGAGCAGTACTTC CASSTSPGQLSYEQYF
TRBJ2-5 TRBV20-1 - TRBD2 TGCAGTGCTTCAACCTCAGCGGGAGGGGGGATGGGGACCCAGTACTTC CSASTSAGGGMGTQYF
TRBJ2-1 TRBV9 many TRBD2 TGTGCCAGCAGCGTAGGTCCCCTAGCGGGCCTCGCGGGGGATGAGCAGTTCTTC CASSVGPLAGLAGDEQFF
TRBJ2-7 TRBV19 few - TGTGCCAGTAGCACTGTGGGGATAGTCTACTACGAGCAGTACTTC CASSTVGIVYYEQYF
TRBJ2-2 TRBV7-8 - - TGTGCCAGCTCCATGGGTTGGTACGGGGCCACCGGGGAGCTGTTTTTT CASSMGWYGATGELFF
TRBJ2-1 TRBV5-1 few TRBD2 TGCGCCAGCAGCTTGACGGGTAGCGGGAGTGGCAATGAGCAGTTCTTC CASSLTGSGSGNEQFF
TRBJ2-3 TRBV7-1 - - TGTGCCAGCACTCTCCGTACACTTACTGTTGGCTCCCCTTCAGATACGCAGTATTTT CASTLRTLTVGSPSDTQYF
TRBJ2-1 TRBV7-3 - TRBD2 TGTGCCAGCAGCTTACTAGCGGGAGATGGAAATGAGCAGTTCTTC CASSLLAGDGNEQFF
TRBJ2-2 TRBV6-4 - - TGTGCCAGCAGTGACGGGAGCACCGGGGAGCTGTTTTTT CASSDGSTGELFF
TRBJ1-5 TRBV19 - - TGTGCCAGTAGTATGTGGGACGATCAGCCCCAGCATTTT CASSMWDDQPQHF
TRBJ2-2 TRBV4-1 many TRBD2 TGCGCCAGCAGCCCCCGGCACGGGAGGGTCACCGGGGAGCTGTTTTTT CASSPRHGRVTGELFF
TRBJ2-1 TRBV14 once - TGTACCAGCAGCCAAGATTGGGGGAGTGAGCAGTTCTTC CTSSQDWGSEQFF
TRBJ2-1 TRBV25-1 - TRBD2 TGTGCCAGCAGTGGGAGCGGGAGGGGATACAATGAGCAGTTCTTC CASSGSGRGYNEQFF
TRBJ1-1 TRBV4-3 many - TGCGCCAGCAGCCTACAGGGAAACACTGAAGCTTTCTTT CASSLQGNTEAFF
TRBJ1-1 TRBV28 medium-sized - TGTGCCAGCAACCCCGACAGGTCTGGGACTGAAGCTTTCTTT CASNPDRSGTEAFF